This entry lists 11 T cell receptor beta chains sequenced from one sample in a study of cytomegalovirus exposure and HLA in healthy donors. Use of 60 Vbeta and 13 Jbeta primers characterized the PCR. The repertoire was sequenced with immunoSEQ multiplex PCR; TCRdb's copy has only in-frame clones and lacks some. The sample carries some 110,000 clones, roughly 15% recorded once. The sample was PBMCs. The receptors shown here come from a female donor in good health and CMV-seronegative.

This clone showed up just a few times. The chain links TRBV10-2 to TRBJ1-2; TRBD1 matches 9 bases. The CDR3 length is 13 residues. The V gene's germline CDR1 is WSHSY and CDR2 SAAADI. V shed 2 bases and J 8 bases; nucleotides not matched to a gene: 3. The CDR3 DNA reads TGCGCCAGCAGTGAGGGGGACAGGGACGGCTACACCTTC. Translated: CASSEGDRDGYTF.

This clone has more than one count but fewer than ten. V gene TRBV2 combines with J gene TRBJ2-4; 7 bases align to TRBD1. Per the germline V gene, CDR1 is SNHLY and CDR2 is FYNNEI. The CDR3 is 14 residues long. Germline trimming cut 4 bases from V and 7 bases from J; bases unmatched to any gene: 7. CDR3 loop: CASSGTGATNIQYF. CDR3 DNA: TGTGCCAGCAGTGGAACAGGGGCAACGAACATTCAGTACTTC.

There are a few counts of this clone. This chain connects TRBV6-5 to TRBJ1-6; D gene unclear. V was pared by 6 bases and J by 2 bases, with 11 bases between. This CDR3 comprises 15 residues. Germline V gene lookup returns CDR1 MNHEY and CDR2 SVGAGI. The CDR3 sequence: CASSPLSAYNSPLHF. The CDR3 DNA follows: TGTGCCAGCAGCCCTCTGTCGGCCTATAATTCACCCCTCCACTTT.

This clone has a handful of counts. The chain employs TRBV4-1 and TRBJ2-1; perhaps TRBD1 as D (5 bases). The V gene lost 0 bases and the J gene lost 0 bases, with 12 bases spanning the gap. The CDR3 covers 17 residues. Germline loops: CDR1 MGHRA, CDR2 YSYEKL. CDR3 protein: CASSQDRQGGSYNEQFF. As DNA, the CDR3 is TGCGCCAGCAGCCAAGATAGGCAGGGCGGCTCCTACAATGAGCAGTTCTTC.

The J gene is TRBJ2-4, the V gene TRBV6-1; a possible D gene is TRBD2 (5 bases). This CDR3 comprises 14 residues. Trimming took off 2 bases at V and 8 bases at J, with 13 bases between the two ends. Germline V CDR1 and CDR2: MNHNS, SASEGT. CDR3: CASSERLARDIQYF. Here the CDR3 DNA reads TGTGCCAGCAGTGAACGGCTAGCTAGAGACATTCAGTACTTC.

This chain connects TRBV5-1 to TRBJ1-1; D perhaps matches TRBD1 (6 bases). This CDR3 contains 15 residues. Deletions cut 2 bases from V and 0 bases from J, with 11 bases between. CDR1 and CDR2 (germline): SGHRS, YFSETQ. The CDR3 DNA is TGCGCCAGCAGCTTAGGGGGAACCATGAACACTGAAGCTTTCTTT. This sequence encodes CASSLGGTMNTEAFF. Full variable domain (missing parts from reference TRBV5-1 and TRBJ1-1): KAGVTQTPRYLIKTRGQQVTLSCSPISGHRSVSWYQQTPGQGLQFLFEYFSETQRNKGNFPGRFSGRQFSNSRSEMNVSTLELGDSALYLCASSLGGTMNTEAFFGQGTRLTVV.

The rearrangement uses TRBV9 and TRBJ2-2, with TRBD1 matching 10 bases. J gave up 8 bases and V 6 bases, and 10 bases lay outside the gene matches. The germline V gene has CDR1 SGDLS and CDR2 YYNGEE. The CDR3 is 15 amino acids. The CDR3 spells CASTPGQGSMGELFF. Written as DNA, the CDR3 is TGTGCCAGCACCCCGGGACAGGGGTCGATGGGGGAGCTGTTTTTT.

The chain carries TRBV21-1 and TRBJ1-1; the table's TRBD1 call for D was not verified on the DNA. TRBV21-1 is annotated as a pseudogene. This CDR3 comprises 15 residues. The chain's CDR3 is CASSSTTGFNTEAFF. As DNA, the CDR3 is TGTGCCAGCAGCTCTACAACAGGGTTTAACACTGAAGCTTTCTTT.

This clone was picked up a small number of times. This chain uses TRBV6-5 with TRBJ1-1, with 8 positions matching TRBD1. The CDR3 length is 14 residues. V trimming: 2 bases; J trimming: 5 bases; junction bases outside the gene matches: 4. Per the germline V gene, CDR1 is MNHEY and CDR2 is SVGAGI. The CDR3 nucleotides read TGTGCCAGCAGTTACGTGGGACAGGCAACTGAAGCTTTCTTT. It translates to CASSYVGQATEAFF.

The rearrangement uses TRBV4-3 and TRBJ1-5; 7 nucleotides match TRBD1. CDR1 is LGHNA and CDR2 is YSLEER in the germline V gene. The CDR3 loop spans 15 amino acids. The V gene end was trimmed by 0 bases and the J gene end by 6 bases; junction bases not matched to a gene: 5. The CDR3 is CASSQDGSGGQPQHF. DNA of the CDR3: TGCGCCAGCAGCCAAGATGGCTCAGGGGGTCAGCCCCAGCATTTT.

This clone was seen only a few times. The chain employs TRBV5-1 and TRBJ1-1; D call uncertain. Deletions cut 0 bases from V and 4 bases from J, with 7 bases between. The germline CDR1 and CDR2 sequences are SGHRS and YFSETQ. The CDR3 consists of 13 residues. DNA for the CDR3: TGCGCCAGCAGCTTGGGGCAGTTCACTGAAGCTTTCTTT. Translated, it gives CASSLGQFTEAFF.